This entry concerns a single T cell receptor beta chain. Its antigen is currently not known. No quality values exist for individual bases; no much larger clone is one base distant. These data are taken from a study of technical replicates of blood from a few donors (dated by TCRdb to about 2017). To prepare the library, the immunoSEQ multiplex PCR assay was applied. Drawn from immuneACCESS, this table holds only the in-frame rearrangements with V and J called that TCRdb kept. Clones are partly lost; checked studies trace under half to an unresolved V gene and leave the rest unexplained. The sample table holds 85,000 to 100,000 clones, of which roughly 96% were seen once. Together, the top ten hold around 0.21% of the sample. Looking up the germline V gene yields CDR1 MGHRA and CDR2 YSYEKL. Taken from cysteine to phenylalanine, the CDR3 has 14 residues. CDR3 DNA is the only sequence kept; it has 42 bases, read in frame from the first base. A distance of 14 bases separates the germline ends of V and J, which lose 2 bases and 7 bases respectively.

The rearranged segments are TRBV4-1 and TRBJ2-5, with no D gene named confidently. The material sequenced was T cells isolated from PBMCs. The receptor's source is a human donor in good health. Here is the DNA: TGCGCCAGCAGCCAATACGAAAAGCTCGGGACCCAGTACTTC. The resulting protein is CASSQYEKLGTQYF.